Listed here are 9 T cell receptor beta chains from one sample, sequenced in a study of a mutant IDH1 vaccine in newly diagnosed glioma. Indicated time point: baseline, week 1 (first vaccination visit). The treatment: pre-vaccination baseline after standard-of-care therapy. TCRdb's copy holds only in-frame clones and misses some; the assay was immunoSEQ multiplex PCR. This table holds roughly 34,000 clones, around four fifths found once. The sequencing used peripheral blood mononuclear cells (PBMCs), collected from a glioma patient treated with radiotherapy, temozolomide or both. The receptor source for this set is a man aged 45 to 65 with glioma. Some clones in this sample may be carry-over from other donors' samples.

The CDR3 nucleotides are TGTGCCAGCAGCAAGGGACAGGGTATCTCTGGGGCCAACGTCCTGACTTTC. This gives the protein CASSKGQGISGANVLTF. The V gene is TRBV7-9, the J gene TRBJ2-6; 9 bases are shared with TRBD1. The CDR3 sequence is 17 residues long. Germline CDR1 and CDR2: SEHNR and FQNEAQ (reference sequence). V trimming: 5 bases; J trimming: 0 bases; junction bases outside the gene matches: 5.

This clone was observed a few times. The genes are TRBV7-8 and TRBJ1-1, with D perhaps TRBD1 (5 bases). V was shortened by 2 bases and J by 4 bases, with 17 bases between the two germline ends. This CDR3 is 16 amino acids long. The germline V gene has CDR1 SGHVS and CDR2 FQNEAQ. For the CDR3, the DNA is TGTGCCAGCAGCTTACCCCGGGGACCAGCGGGCACTGAAGCTTTCTTT. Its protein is CASSLPRGPAGTEAFF.

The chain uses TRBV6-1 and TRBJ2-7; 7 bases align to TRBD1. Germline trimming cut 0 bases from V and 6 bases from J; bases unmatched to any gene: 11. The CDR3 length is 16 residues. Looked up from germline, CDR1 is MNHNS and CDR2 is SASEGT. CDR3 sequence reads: CASSEALGDRVFEQYF. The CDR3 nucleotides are TGTGCCAGCAGTGAAGCGCTTGGCGACAGGGTTTTCGAGCAGTACTTC.

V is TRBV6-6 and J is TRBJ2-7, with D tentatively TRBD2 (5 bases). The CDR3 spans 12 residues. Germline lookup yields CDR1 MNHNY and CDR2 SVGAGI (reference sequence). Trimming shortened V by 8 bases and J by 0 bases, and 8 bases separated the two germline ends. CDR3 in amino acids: CASGGDSYEQYF. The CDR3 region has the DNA TGTGCCAGCGGAGGCGACTCCTACGAGCAGTACTTC.

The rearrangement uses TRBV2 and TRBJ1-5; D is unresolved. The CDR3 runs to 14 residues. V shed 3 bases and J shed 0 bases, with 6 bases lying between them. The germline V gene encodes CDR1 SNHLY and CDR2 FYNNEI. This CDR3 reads CASSEVRSNQPQHF. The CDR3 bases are TGTGCCAGCAGTGAGGTTCGTAGCAATCAGCCCCAGCATTTT.

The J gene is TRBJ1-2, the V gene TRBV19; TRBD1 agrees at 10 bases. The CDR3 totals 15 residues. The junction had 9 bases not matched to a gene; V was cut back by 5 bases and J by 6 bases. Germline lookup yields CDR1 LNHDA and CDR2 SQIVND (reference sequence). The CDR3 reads CASSPRQGARHGYTF. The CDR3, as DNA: TGTGCCAGTAGTCCACGACAGGGGGCGCGCCATGGCTACACCTTC.

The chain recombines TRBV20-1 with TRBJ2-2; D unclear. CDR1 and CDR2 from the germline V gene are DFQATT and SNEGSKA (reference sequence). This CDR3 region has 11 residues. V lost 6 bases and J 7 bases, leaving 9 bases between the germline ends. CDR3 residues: CSASRNGELFF. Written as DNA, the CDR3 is TGCAGTGCCTCTCGAAACGGGGAGCTGTTTTTT.

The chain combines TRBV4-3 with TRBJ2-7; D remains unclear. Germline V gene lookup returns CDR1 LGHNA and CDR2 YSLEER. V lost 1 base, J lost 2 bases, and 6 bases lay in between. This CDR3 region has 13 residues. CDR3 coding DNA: TGCGCCAGCAGCCAAGCGGTGACCTACGAGCAGTACTTC. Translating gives CASSQAVTYEQYF.

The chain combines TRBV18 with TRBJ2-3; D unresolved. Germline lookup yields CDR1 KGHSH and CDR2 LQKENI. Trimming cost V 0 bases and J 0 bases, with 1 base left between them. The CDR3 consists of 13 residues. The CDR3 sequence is CASSPPSTDTQYF. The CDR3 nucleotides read TGTGCCAGCTCACCACCCAGCACAGATACGCAGTATTTT.